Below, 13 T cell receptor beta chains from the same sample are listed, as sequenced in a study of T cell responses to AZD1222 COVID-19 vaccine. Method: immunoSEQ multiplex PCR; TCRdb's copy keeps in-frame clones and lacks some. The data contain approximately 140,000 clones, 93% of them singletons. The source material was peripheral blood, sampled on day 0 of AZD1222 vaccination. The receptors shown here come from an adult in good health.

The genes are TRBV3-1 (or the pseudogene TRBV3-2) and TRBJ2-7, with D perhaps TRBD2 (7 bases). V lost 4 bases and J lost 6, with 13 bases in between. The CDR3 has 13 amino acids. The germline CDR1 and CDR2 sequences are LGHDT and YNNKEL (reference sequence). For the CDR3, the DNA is TGTGCCAGCAGCCTCCGGGGGGCGGTCGAGCAGTACTTC. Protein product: CASSLRGAVEQYF.

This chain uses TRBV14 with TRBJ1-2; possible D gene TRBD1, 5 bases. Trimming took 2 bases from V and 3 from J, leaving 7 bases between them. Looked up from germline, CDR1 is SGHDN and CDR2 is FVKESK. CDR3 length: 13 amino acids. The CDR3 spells CASSQLGDYGYTF. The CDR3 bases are TGTGCCAGCAGCCAACTAGGGGACTATGGCTACACCTTC.

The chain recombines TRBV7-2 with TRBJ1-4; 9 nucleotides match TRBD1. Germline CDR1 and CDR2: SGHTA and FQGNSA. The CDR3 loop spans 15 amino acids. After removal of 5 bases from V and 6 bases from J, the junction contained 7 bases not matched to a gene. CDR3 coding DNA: TGTGCCAGCAGCCAGAACAGGGGGCTGTATGAAAAACTGTTTTTT. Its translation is CASSQNRGLYEKLFF. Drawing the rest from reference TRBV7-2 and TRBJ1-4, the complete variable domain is GAGVSQSPSNKVTEKGKDVELRCDPISGHTALYWYRQSLGQGLEFLIYFQGNSAPDKSGLPSDRFSAERTGGSVSTLTIQRTQQEDSAVYLCASSQNRGLYEKLFFGSGTQLSVL.

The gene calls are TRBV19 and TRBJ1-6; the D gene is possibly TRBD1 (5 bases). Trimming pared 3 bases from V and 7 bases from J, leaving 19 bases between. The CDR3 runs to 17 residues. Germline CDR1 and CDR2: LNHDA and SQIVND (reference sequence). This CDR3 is CASSISPREGRNSPLHF. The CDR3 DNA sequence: TGTGCCAGTAGTATTTCGCCCCGGGAGGGGCGGAATTCACCCCTCCACTTT.

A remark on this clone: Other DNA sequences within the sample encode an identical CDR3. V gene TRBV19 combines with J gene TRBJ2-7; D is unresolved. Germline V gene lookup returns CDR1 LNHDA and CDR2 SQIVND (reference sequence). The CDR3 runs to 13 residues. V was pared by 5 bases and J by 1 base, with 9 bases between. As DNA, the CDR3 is TGTGCCAGTAGTTCACTGAGTTCCTACGAGCAGTACTTC. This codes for CASSSLSSYEQYF.

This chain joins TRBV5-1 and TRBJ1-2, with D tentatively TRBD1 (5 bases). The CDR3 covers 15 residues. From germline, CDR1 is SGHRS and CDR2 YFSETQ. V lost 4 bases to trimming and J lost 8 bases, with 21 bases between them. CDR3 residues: CASSPDQGHAGGYTF. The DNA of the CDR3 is TGCGCCAGCAGCCCCGACCAGGGCCACGCCGGCGGCTACACCTTC. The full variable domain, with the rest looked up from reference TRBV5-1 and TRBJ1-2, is KAGVTQTPRYLIKTRGQQVTLSCSPISGHRSVSWYQQTPGQGLQFLFEYFSETQRNKGNFPGRFSGRQFSNSRSEMNVSTLELGDSALYLCASSPDQGHAGGYTFGSGTRLTVV.

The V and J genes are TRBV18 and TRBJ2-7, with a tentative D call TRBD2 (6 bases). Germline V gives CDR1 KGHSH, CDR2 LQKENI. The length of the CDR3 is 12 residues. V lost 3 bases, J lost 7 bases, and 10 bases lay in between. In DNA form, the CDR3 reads TGTGCCAGCTCACCCCGGCGGGGTGAGCAGTACTTC. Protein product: CASSPRRGEQYF.

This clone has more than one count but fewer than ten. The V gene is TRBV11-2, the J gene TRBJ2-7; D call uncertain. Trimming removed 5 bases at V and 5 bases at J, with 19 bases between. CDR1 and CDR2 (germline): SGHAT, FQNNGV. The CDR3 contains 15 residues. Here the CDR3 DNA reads TGTGCCAGCAGCCAAAAGGGTGATTGGACGAACGAGCAGTACTTC. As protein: CASSQKGDWTNEQYF.

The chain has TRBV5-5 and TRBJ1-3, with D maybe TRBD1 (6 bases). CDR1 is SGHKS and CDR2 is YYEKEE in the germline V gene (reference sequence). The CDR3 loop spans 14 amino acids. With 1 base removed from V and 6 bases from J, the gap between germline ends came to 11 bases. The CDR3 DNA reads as TGTGCCAGCAGCTTGCAGGGGCCGAAAAACACCATATATTTT. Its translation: CASSLQGPKNTIYF.

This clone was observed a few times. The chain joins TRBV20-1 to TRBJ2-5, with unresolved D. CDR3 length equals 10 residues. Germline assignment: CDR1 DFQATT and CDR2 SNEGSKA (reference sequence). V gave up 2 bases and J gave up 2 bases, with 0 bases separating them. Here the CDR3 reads CSARQETQYF. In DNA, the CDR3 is TGCAGTGCTAGACAAGAGACCCAGTACTTC.

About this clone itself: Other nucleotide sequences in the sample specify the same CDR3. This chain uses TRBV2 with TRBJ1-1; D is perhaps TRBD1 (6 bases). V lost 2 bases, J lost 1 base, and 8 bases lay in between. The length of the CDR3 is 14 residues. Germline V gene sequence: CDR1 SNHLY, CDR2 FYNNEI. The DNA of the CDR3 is TGTGCCAGCAGTGAAACAGGGTCGAACACTGAAGCTTTCTTT. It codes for CASSETGSNTEAFF.

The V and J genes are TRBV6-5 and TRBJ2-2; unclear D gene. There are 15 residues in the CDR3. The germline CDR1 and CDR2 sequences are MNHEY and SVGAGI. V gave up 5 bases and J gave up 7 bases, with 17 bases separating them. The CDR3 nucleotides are TGTGCCAGCAGTACCTCGGTCAAGCAGTACGGGGAGCTGTTTTTT. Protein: CASSTSVKQYGELFF.

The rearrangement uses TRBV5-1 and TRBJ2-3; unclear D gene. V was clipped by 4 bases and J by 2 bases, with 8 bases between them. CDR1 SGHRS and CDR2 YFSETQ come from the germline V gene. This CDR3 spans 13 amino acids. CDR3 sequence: CASSRDHTDTQYF. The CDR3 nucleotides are TGCGCCAGCAGCCGAGATCACACAGATACGCAGTATTTT.